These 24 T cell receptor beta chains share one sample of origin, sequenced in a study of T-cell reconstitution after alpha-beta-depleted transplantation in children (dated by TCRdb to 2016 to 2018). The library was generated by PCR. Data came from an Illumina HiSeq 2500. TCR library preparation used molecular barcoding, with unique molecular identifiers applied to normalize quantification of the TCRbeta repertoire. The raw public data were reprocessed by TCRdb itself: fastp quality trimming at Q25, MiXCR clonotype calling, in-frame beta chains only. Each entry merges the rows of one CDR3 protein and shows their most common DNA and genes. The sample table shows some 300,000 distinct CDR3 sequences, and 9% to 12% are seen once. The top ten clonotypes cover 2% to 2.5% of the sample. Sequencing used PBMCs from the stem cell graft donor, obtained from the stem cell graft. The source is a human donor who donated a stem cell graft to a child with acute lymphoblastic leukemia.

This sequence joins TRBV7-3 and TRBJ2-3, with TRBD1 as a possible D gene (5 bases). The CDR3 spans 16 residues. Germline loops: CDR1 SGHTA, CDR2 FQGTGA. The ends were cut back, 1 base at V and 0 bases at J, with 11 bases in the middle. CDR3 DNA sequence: TGTGCCAGCAGCTTAATGAGCAGGGCGAGCACAGATACGCAGTATTTT. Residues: CASSLMSRASTDTQYF.

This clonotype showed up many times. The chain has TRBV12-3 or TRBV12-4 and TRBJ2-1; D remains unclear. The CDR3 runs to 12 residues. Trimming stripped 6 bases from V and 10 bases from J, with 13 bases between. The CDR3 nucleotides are TGTGCCAGCAGGGCCCCCTTGTACGAGCAGTTCTTC. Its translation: CASRAPLYEQFF.

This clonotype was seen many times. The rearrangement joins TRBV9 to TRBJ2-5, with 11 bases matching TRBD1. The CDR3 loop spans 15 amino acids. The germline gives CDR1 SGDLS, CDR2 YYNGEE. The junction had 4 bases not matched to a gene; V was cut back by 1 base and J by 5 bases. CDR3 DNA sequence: TGTGCCAGCAGCGTAAGGACAGGGGGCCTTGAGACCCAGTACTTC. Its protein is CASSVRTGGLETQYF.

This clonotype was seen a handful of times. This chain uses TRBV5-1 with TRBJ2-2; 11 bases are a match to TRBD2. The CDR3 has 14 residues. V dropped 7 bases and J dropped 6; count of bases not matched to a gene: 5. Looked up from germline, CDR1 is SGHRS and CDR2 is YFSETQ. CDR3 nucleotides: TGCGCCAGCGTCCCGACTAGCGGGGCCGGGGAGCTGTTTTTT. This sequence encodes CASVPTSGAGELFF.

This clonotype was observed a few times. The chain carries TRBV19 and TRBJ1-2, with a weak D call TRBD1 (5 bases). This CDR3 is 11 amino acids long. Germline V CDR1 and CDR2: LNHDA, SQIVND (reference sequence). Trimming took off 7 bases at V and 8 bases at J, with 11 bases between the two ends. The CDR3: CASKQGTGYTF. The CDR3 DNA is TGTGCCAGTAAGCAGGGCACCGGCTACACCTTC.

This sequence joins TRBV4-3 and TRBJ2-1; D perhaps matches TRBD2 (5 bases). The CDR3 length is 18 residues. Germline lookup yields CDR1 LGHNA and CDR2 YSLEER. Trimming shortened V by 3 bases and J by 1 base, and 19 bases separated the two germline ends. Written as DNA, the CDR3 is TGCGCCAGCAGCCAGATTTCGGGATTTGGCGTTTCCTACAATGAGCAGTTCTTC. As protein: CASSQISGFGVSYNEQFF.

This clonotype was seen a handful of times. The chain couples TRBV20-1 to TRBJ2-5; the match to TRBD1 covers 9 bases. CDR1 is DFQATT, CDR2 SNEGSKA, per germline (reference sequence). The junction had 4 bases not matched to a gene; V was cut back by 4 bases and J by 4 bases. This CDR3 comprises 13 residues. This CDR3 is CSATNRGRETQYF. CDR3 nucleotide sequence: TGCAGTGCTACTAACAGGGGGCGAGAGACCCAGTACTTC.

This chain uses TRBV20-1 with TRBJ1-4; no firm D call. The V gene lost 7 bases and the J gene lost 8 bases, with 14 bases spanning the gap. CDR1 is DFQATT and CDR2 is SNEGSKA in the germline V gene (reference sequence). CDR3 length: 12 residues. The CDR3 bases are TGCAGTGTCAGAGATCTAGGGGAAAAACTGTTTTTT. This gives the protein CSVRDLGEKLFF.

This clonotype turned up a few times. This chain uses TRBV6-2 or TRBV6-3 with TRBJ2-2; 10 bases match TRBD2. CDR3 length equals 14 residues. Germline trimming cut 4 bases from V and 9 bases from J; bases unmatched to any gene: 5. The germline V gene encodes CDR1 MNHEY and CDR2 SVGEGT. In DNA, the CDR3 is TGTGCCAGCAGTTTAGCGGGAGGAAGCCGGGAGCTGTTTTTT. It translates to CASSLAGGSRELFF.

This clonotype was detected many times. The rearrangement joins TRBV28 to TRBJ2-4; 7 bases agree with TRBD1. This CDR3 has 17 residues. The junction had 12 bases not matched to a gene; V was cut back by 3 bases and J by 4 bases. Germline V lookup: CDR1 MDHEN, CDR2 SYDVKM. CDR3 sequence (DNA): TGTGCCAGCAGTTTCCCCCCTCAAGGGGGCCTAAAAAACATTCAGTACTTC. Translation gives CASSFPPQGGLKNIQYF. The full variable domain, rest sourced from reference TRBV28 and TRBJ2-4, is DVKVTQSSRYLVKRTGEKVFLECVQDMDHENMFWYRQDPGLGLRLIYFSYDVKMKEKGDIPEGYSVSREKKERFSLILESASTNQTSMYLCASSFPPQGGLKNIQYFGAGTRLSVL.

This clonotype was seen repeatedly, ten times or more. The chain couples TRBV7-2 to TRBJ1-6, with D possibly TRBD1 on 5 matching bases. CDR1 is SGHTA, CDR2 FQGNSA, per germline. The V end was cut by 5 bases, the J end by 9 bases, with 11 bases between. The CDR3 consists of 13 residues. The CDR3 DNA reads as TGTGCCAGCAGCACAGAGCAGGGTTCACCCCTCCACTTT. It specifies CASSTEQGSPLHF. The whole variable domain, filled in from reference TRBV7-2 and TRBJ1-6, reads GAGVSQSPSNKVTEKGKDVELRCDPISGHTALYWYRQSLGQGLEFLIYFQGNSAPDKSGLPSDRFSAERTGGSVSTLTIQRTQQEDSAVYLCASSTEQGSPLHFGNGTRLTVT.

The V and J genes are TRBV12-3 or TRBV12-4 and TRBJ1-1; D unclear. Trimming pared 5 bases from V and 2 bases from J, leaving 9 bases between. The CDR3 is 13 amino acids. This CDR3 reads CASSQWINTEAFF. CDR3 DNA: TGTGCCAGCAGTCAATGGATTAACACTGAAGCTTTCTTT.

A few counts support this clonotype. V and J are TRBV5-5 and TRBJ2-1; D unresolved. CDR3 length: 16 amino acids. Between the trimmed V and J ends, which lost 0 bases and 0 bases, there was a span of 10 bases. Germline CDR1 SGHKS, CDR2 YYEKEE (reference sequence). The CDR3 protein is CASSLARLSSYNEQFF. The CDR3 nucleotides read TGTGCCAGCAGCTTGGCCAGGCTAAGCTCCTACAATGAGCAGTTCTTC.

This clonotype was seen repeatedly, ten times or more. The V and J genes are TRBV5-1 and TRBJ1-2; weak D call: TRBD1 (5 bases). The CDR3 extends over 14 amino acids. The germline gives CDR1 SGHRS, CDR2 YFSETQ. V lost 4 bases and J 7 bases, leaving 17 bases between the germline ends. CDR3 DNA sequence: TGCGCCAGCAGCCCCGGCGAGGGGATCGGTGGCTACACCTTC. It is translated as CASSPGEGIGGYTF.

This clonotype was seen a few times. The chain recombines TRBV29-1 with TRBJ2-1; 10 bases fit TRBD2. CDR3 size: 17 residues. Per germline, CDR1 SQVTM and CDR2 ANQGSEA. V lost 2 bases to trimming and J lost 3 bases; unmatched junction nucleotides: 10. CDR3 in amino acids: CSVETGRTSGDYNEQFF. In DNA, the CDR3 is TGCAGCGTTGAAACTGGTAGGACTAGCGGAGACTACAATGAGCAGTTCTTC.

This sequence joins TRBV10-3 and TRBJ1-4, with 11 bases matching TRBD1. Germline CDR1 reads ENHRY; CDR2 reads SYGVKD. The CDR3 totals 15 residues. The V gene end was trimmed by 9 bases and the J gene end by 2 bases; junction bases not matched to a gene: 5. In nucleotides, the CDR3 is TGTGCCATATCCGGGACAGGGGGGACTAATGAAAAACTGTTTTTT. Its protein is CAISGTGGTNEKLFF.

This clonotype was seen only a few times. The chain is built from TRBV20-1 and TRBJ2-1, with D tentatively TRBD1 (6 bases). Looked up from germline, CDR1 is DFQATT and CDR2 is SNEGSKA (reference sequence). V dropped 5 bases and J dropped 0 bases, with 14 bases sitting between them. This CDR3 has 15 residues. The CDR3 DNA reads TGCAGTGCTTGGGGGCGGAGCCCCTCCTACAATGAGCAGTTCTTC. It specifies CSAWGRSPSYNEQFF.

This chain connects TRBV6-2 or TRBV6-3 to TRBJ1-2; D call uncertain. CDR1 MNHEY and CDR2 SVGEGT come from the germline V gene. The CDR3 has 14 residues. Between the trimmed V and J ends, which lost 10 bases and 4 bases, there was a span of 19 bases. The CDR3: CATTTRNRAYGYTF. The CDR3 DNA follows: TGTGCCACCACTACTCGGAACAGAGCCTATGGCTACACCTTC.

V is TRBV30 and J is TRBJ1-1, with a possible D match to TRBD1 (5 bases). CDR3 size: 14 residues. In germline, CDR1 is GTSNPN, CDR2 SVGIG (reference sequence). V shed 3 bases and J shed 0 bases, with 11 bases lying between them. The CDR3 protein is CAWSPGRVNTEAFF. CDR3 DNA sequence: TGTGCCTGGAGCCCCGGCAGGGTGAACACTGAAGCTTTCTTT.

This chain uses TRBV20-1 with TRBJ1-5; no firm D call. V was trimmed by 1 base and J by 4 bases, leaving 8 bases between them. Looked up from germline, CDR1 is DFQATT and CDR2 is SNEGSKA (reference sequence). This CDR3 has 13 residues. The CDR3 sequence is CSARVGLNQPQHF. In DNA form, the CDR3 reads TGCAGTGCTAGAGTCGGGCTAAATCAGCCCCAGCATTTT.

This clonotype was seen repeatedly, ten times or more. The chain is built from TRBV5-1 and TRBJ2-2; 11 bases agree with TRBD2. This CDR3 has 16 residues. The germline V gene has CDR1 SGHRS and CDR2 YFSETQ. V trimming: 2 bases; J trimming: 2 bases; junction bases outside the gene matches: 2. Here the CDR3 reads CASSLTSGRNTGELFF. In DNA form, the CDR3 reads TGCGCCAGCAGCTTAACTAGCGGGAGAAACACCGGGGAGCTGTTTTTT.

The DNA for the CDR3 is TGTGCCAGCAGTTACTACCTCGTCCGGAAGAGCTCCTACGAGCAGTACTTC. Residues: CASSYYLVRKSSYEQYF. The chain is built from TRBV12-3 or TRBV12-4 and TRBJ2-7; D is ambiguous. Trimming removed 4 bases at V and 0 bases at J, with 19 bases between. The CDR3 length is 17 residues.

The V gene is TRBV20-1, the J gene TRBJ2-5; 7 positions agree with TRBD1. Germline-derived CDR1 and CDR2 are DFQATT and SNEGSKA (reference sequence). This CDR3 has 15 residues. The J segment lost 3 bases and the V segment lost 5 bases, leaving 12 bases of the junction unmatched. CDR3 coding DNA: TGCAGTGCTGGAAGGGAGATAGGGGGCGAAGAGACCCAGTACTTC. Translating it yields CSAGREIGGEETQYF.

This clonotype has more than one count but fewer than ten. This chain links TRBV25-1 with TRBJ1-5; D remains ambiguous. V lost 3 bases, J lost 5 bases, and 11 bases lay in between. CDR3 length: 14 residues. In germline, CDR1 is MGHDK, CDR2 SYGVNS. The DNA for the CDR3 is TGTGCCAGCAGTGAGCGCGGATCTTATCAGCCCCAGCATTTT. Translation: CASSERGSYQPQHF.